Detailed here is one TCR beta chain. The antigen is not known. A far larger clone is one base from this, pointing to a likely read error. The time point here: newly diagnosed GD, antithyroid drugs for less than 3 months. Extracted RNA from PBMCs served as the source of the TCR library. Researchers made TCR beta libraries by using iRepertoire HTBI primers and running Arm-PCR on CDR3 regions. TCRdb itself ran the multiplex PCR reads through MiXCR, one entry per CDR3 protein. The table includes around 400,000 distinct CDR3 sequences, 15% to 18% detected once. The sample originates from a study of regulatory T cells in long-lasting Graves disease. Whole-study context: Freshly diagnosed Graves' patients had used antithyroid drugs for under 3 months. Points from the study as a whole: TRBV28, TRBJ1-2 and TRBJ2-5 were favored in persistent disease. Persistent-disease Graves' patients showed less TCR diversity than new cases. Small numbers of samples may have cut accuracy.

This CDR3 comprises 18 residues. In germline, CDR1 is SGHTA, CDR2 FQGNSA. This sample comprised peripheral blood mononuclear cells (PBMCs), obtained at new diagnosis, from a patient treated with antithyroid drugs. V usage is TRBV7-2 and J usage is TRBJ2-3, with D unresolved. The source is a female donor with Graves disease. CDR3 bases: TGTGCCAGCAGCTTACGATCCCTGAGGCGGCAGAGCACAGATATGCAGTATTTT. It codes for CASSLRSLRRQSTDMQYF. Full variable domain (remainder filled in from reference TRBV7-2 and TRBJ2-3): GAGVSQSPSNKVTEKGKDVELRCDPISGHTALYWYRQSLGQGLEFLIYFQGNSAPDKSGLPSDRFSAERTGGSVSTLTIQRTQQEDSAVYLCASSLRSLRRQSTDMQYFGPGTRLTVL.